Below are 7 T cell receptor beta chains sequenced from a single sample in a study of blood T cell repertoires in COVID-19. Sequencing was performed with immunoSEQ multiplex PCR; in TCRdb, only in-frame clones are kept and a portion is missing. Of around 120,000 clones detected, 70% to 90% appear once; the ten largest clones hold 2.1%. The sequenced sample consisted of peripheral blood. The receptors were sampled from a human donor in a cohort sampled during active COVID-19.

The chain combines TRBV10-1 with TRBJ2-7, with D unclear. This CDR3 has 17 residues. In germline, CDR1 is WNHNN, CDR2 SYGVQD (reference sequence). Between the trimmed V and J ends, which lost 8 bases and 4 bases, there was a span of 27 bases. The CDR3 loop reads CASPLPGQPSPLYEQYF. The DNA for the CDR3 is TGCGCCAGCCCCCTCCCAGGCCAGCCGAGTCCCCTTTACGAGCAGTACTTC.

The rearrangement links TRBV12-3 or TRBV12-4 to TRBJ2-7; possible D gene TRBD2, 6 bases. CDR3 size: 11 residues. Trimming took 6 bases from V and 4 from J, leaving 7 bases between them. CDR3 region: CASSGGYEQYF. In DNA, the CDR3 is TGTGCCAGCAGCGGGGGATACGAGCAGTACTTC.

This chain uses TRBV11-2 with TRBJ2-1, with 7 bases matching TRBD1. Trimming removed 4 bases from V and 0 bases from J; junction bases left unmatched: 12. The CDR3 contains 18 residues. Germline V CDR1 and CDR2: SGHAT, FQNNGV. The CDR3 sequence is CASSSGQISWSSYNEQFF. The CDR3, as DNA: TGTGCCAGCAGCTCGGGACAGATCAGTTGGAGCTCCTACAATGAGCAGTTCTTC. Variable domain in full (rest from reference TRBV11-2 and TRBJ2-1): EAGVAQSPRYKIIEKRQSVAFWCNPISGHATLYWYQQILGQGPKLLIQFQNNGVVDDSQLPKDRFSAERLKGVDSTLKIQPAKLEDSAVYLCASSSGQISWSSYNEQFFGPGTRLTVL.

The rearrangement uses TRBV29-1 and TRBJ1-3; 8 bases agree with TRBD1. The junction had 5 bases not matched to a gene; V was cut back by 6 bases and J by 4 bases. The CDR3 contains 13 residues. Looked up from germline, CDR1 is SQVTM and CDR2 is ANQGSEA. DNA of the CDR3: TGCAGCGTCGGACAGGGAGGCGGAAACACCATATATTTT. Protein product: CSVGQGGGNTIYF.

The genes are TRBV4-3 and TRBJ1-6, with D uncertain. V dropped 4 bases and J dropped 0 bases, with 13 bases sitting between them. The V gene's germline CDR1 is LGHNA and CDR2 YSLEER. The CDR3 runs 17 residues. The CDR3 is CASSLRQPSSYNSPLHF. CDR3 in DNA: TGCGCCAGCAGCCTACGTCAACCCAGCTCCTATAATTCACCCCTCCACTTT.

V usage is TRBV7-6 and J usage is TRBJ2-7, with 8 positions matching TRBD1. The trim removed 5 bases at V and 0 bases at J, leaving 6 bases unmatched. Germline assignment: CDR1 SGHVS and CDR2 FNYEAQ. The CDR3 loop spans 15 amino acids. The CDR3 DNA follows: TGTGCCAGCAGCATTGGACAGGGTGCCTCCTACGAGCAGTACTTC. Translation gives CASSIGQGASYEQYF. Using reference TRBV7-6 and TRBJ2-7 for the parts outside the CDR3, the full variable domain is GAGVSQSPRYKVTKRGQDVALRCDPISGHVSLYWYRQALGQGPEFLTYFNYEAQQDKSGLPNDRFSAERPEGSISTLTIQRTEQRDSAMYRCASSIGQGASYEQYFGPGTRLTVT.

The V and J genes are TRBV30 and TRBJ2-5, with 9 bases identical to TRBD2. V shed 2 bases, J shed 4 bases, and the junction held 8 bases outside the gene matches. The germline CDR1 and CDR2 sequences are GTSNPN and SVGIG (reference sequence). The CDR3 extends over 15 amino acids. The CDR3 region is CAWSSRREGGETQYF. For the CDR3, the DNA is TGTGCCTGGAGTTCGAGGCGGGAGGGGGGAGAGACCCAGTACTTC.